This T cell receptor beta chain was recorded in a study of blood T cell repertoires in COVID-19. Across the study: From T cells, B-cell-depleted T cells, or PBMCs came the material, which was cDNA or gDNA.

Measured with immunoSEQ multiplex PCR; TCRdb has only the in-frame clones, and not every one. The sample yields 40,000 to 55,000 clones, more than 90% seen once. The length of the CDR3 is 14 residues. Deletions cut 3 bases from V and 4 bases from J, with 12 bases between. CDR1 is MGHRA, CDR2 YSYEKL, per germline. This rearrangement joins TRBV4-1 to TRBJ1-1; D remains unclear. Material: peripheral blood. This TCR was recovered from a woman over 75 with acute or convalescent COVID-19. The CDR3 DNA reads as TGCGCCAGCAGCCACGACAATCGGGGCACTGAAGCTTTCTTT. Protein sequence: CASSHDNRGTEAFF.